Listed below are T cell receptor beta chains from one sample, sequenced in a study of beta chain features in type 1 diabetes. The table came from immunoSEQ multiplex PCR; TCRdb's copy has only in-frame clones and leaves some out. The table includes a few hundred thousand clones, around 9.6% detected once. Sequenced material: central memory CD4+ T cells from blood. The receptor set was obtained from a man aged 25-45 years with type 1 diabetes. Both conserved end residues are part of each CDR3. The order of the fields is CDR3 protein, CDR3 DNA, J gene, D gene, clone size, V gene. The D gene is left open where the match is weak. Only some rows state a clone size, as once, few, many or a class for expanded clones.

CDR3 protein: CSVSTGTDTQYF
CDR3 DNA: TGCAGCGTCTCGACAGGCACAGATACGCAGTATTTT
J gene: TRBJ2-3
D gene: .
clone size: .
V gene: TRBV29-1

CDR3 protein: CASSLDQGGSGTYNEQFF
CDR3 DNA: TGTGCCAGCAGCTTAGATCAGGGCGGGAGTGGGACCTACAATGAGCAGTTCTTC
J gene: TRBJ2-1
D gene: TRBD2
clone size: few
V gene: TRBV11-3

CDR3 protein: CASSPGQVNYGYTF
CDR3 DNA: TGTGCCAGCAGCCCAGGACAGGTGAACTATGGCTACACCTTC
J gene: TRBJ1-2
D gene: TRBD1
clone size: many
V gene: TRBV7-3

CDR3 protein: CASSLKQSPYNEQFF
CDR3 DNA: TGTGCCAGCAGCTTAAAACAGAGTCCCTACAATGAGCAGTTCTTC
J gene: TRBJ2-1
D gene: .
clone size: .
V gene: TRBV7-2

CDR3 protein: CASSFRQGVPYEQYF
CDR3 DNA: TGTGCCAGTAGTTTCCGACAGGGGGTCCCCTACGAGCAGTACTTC
J gene: TRBJ2-7
D gene: TRBD1
clone size: .
V gene: TRBV19

CDR3 protein: CAWSKRDTQYF
CDR3 DNA: TGTGCCTGGAGTAAAAGAGATACGCAGTATTTT
J gene: TRBJ2-3
D gene: .
clone size: few
V gene: TRBV30

CDR3 protein: CASSYGWSTGNTIYF
CDR3 DNA: TGTGCCAGCAGTTACGGGTGGAGTACTGGAAACACCATATATTTT
J gene: TRBJ1-3
D gene: .
clone size: many
V gene: TRBV6-6

CDR3 protein: CATLEPGGIDEQYF
CDR3 DNA: TGTGCCACCTTGGAGCCAGGGGGCATAGACGAGCAGTACTTC
J gene: TRBJ2-7
D gene: TRBD1
clone size: few
V gene: TRBV6-1

CDR3 protein: CASSPGTANTEAFF
CDR3 DNA: TGTGCCAGTAGTCCAGGGACAGCGAACACTGAAGCTTTCTTT
J gene: TRBJ1-1
D gene: TRBD1
clone size: .
V gene: TRBV19

CDR3 protein: CASSQDDRDRGYGYTF
CDR3 DNA: TGCGCCAGCAGCCAAGACGATCGGGACAGAGGGTATGGCTACACCTTC
J gene: TRBJ1-2
D gene: TRBD1
clone size: .
V gene: TRBV4-1

CDR3 protein: CASSAPGTGGGGYTF
CDR3 DNA: TGTGCCAGTAGTGCTCCCGGGACAGGGGGCGGCGGCTACACCTTC
J gene: TRBJ1-2
D gene: TRBD1
clone size: few
V gene: TRBV19

CDR3 protein: CASSLNTPSTDTQYF
CDR3 DNA: TGCGCCAGCAGCTTAAACACACCTAGCACAGATACGCAGTATTTT
J gene: TRBJ2-3
D gene: .
clone size: .
V gene: TRBV5-1

CDR3 protein: CASSKDGGGHYEQYF
CDR3 DNA: TGTGCCAGCAGCAAAGACGGGGGAGGCCACTACGAGCAGTACTTC
J gene: TRBJ2-7
D gene: .
clone size: .
V gene: TRBV7-3

CDR3 protein: CASSIKGQGGTGGLFF
CDR3 DNA: TGTGCCAGTAGTATAAAGGGACAGGGTGGCACCGGGGGGCTGTTTTTT
J gene: TRBJ2-2
D gene: TRBD1
clone size: .
V gene: TRBV19

CDR3 protein: CASSLGRGQETQYF
CDR3 DNA: TGTGCCAGCAGCTTAGGGAGAGGGCAAGAGACCCAGTACTTC
J gene: TRBJ2-5
D gene: .
clone size: .
V gene: TRBV7-2

CDR3 protein: CASSLWGDLTDTQYF
CDR3 DNA: TGCGCCAGCAGCTTGTGGGGGGACCTCACAGATACGCAGTATTTT
J gene: TRBJ2-3
D gene: .
clone size: few
V gene: TRBV5-1

CDR3 protein: CASSHPSGGGYTF
CDR3 DNA: TGTGCCAGCAGCCACCCCTCCGGCGGTGGCTACACCTTC
J gene: TRBJ1-2
D gene: .
clone size: .
V gene: TRBV11-1

CDR3 protein: CATSRGDRSEKLFF
CDR3 DNA: TGTGCCACCAGCAGGGGGGATAGGTCTGAAAAACTGTTTTTT
J gene: TRBJ1-4
D gene: .
clone size: .
V gene: TRBV15

CDR3 protein: CASSPLGQEGYGYTF
CDR3 DNA: TGTGCCAGCAGCCCGCTCGGACAGGAGGGCTATGGCTACACCTTC
J gene: TRBJ1-2
D gene: TRBD1
clone size: .
V gene: TRBV28

CDR3 protein: CASSFANEKLFF
CDR3 DNA: TGTGCCAGCAGCTTTGCTAATGAAAAACTGTTTTTT
J gene: TRBJ1-4
D gene: .
clone size: few
V gene: TRBV11-2

CDR3 protein: CASSLVSGETEAFF
CDR3 DNA: TGCGCCAGCAGCTTGGTTTCGGGGGAGACGGAAGCTTTCTTT
J gene: TRBJ1-1
D gene: .
clone size: many
V gene: TRBV5-1

CDR3 protein: CAIGTSTETQYF
CDR3 DNA: TGTGCCATCGGGACTAGCACGGAGACCCAGTACTTC
J gene: TRBJ2-5
D gene: TRBD2
clone size: many
V gene: TRBV10-3

CDR3 protein: CASSQISSGANVLTF
CDR3 DNA: TGTGCCAGCAGTCAGATAAGCTCTGGGGCCAACGTCCTGACTTTC
J gene: TRBJ2-6
D gene: .
clone size: few
V gene: TRBV6-5

CDR3 protein: CAISGSIGLGEQFF
CDR3 DNA: TGTGCCATCAGTGGGAGTATCGGGTTAGGGGAGCAGTTCTTC
J gene: TRBJ2-1
D gene: .
clone size: few
V gene: TRBV10-3

CDR3 protein: CASSLPGHTGELFF
CDR3 DNA: TGTGCCAGCAGCTTGCCAGGACACACCGGGGAGCTGTTTTTT
J gene: TRBJ2-2
D gene: .
clone size: many
V gene: TRBV5-6

CDR3 protein: CASSGSGYEQYF
CDR3 DNA: TGTGCCAGCAGCGGATCAGGGTACGAGCAGTACTTC
J gene: TRBJ2-7
D gene: .
clone size: .
V gene: TRBV7-8

CDR3 protein: CASSPPGSREAFF
CDR3 DNA: TGTGCCAGCAGCCCTCCCGGGAGCCGAGAAGCTTTCTTT
J gene: TRBJ1-1
D gene: .
clone size: few
V gene: TRBV11-2

CDR3 protein: CASSVQQDTQYF
CDR3 DNA: TGTGCCAGCAGCGTCCAACAAGATACGCAGTATTTT
J gene: TRBJ2-3
D gene: .
clone size: .
V gene: TRBV9

CDR3 protein: CASSLDQGGEEQYF
CDR3 DNA: TGTGCCAGCAGCTTAGATCAGGGAGGAGAGGAGCAGTACTTC
J gene: TRBJ2-7
D gene: .
clone size: .
V gene: TRBV11-2

CDR3 protein: CASRPVNTGELFF
CDR3 DNA: TGTGCCAGCCGCCCGGTGAACACCGGGGAGCTGTTTTTT
J gene: TRBJ2-2
D gene: .
clone size: .
V gene: TRBV6-5

CDR3 protein: CASSLGGGQETQYF
CDR3 DNA: TGCGCCAGCAGCTTGGGAGGAGGTCAAGAGACCCAGTACTTC
J gene: TRBJ2-5
D gene: .
clone size: .
V gene: TRBV5-1

CDR3 protein: CASSVAPSGSSYEQYF
CDR3 DNA: TGTGCCAGCAGCGTAGCACCTAGCGGGTCCTCCTACGAGCAGTACTTC
J gene: TRBJ2-7
D gene: TRBD2
clone size: .
V gene: TRBV9

CDR3 protein: CASSPSRGHLEKLFF
CDR3 DNA: TGTGCCAGCAGCCCGAGTAGGGGCCACTTGGAAAAACTGTTTTTT
J gene: TRBJ1-4
D gene: .
clone size: few
V gene: TRBV25-1

CDR3 protein: CASSFGRGGYTF
CDR3 DNA: TGTGCCAGCAGCTTCGGCAGGGGAGGCTACACCTTC
J gene: TRBJ1-2
D gene: .
clone size: few
V gene: TRBV7-3

CDR3 protein: CASSLNLAAIQETQYF
CDR3 DNA: TGTGCCAGCAGCTTGAATCTAGCGGCTATTCAAGAGACCCAGTACTTC
J gene: TRBJ2-5
D gene: TRBD2
clone size: .
V gene: TRBV5-6

CDR3 protein: CASSFAGGGTEAFF
CDR3 DNA: TGTGCCAGCAGTTTTGCCGGAGGGGGCACTGAAGCTTTCTTT
J gene: TRBJ1-1
D gene: .
clone size: .
V gene: TRBV28

CDR3 protein: CASSLVGGPHEQFF
CDR3 DNA: TGTGCCAGCAGCTTAGTCGGGGGGCCGCATGAGCAGTTCTTC
J gene: TRBJ2-1
D gene: .
clone size: few
V gene: TRBV11-2

CDR3 protein: CASSPPQGETDTQYF
CDR3 DNA: TGTGCCAGCAGCCCACCTCAGGGGGAAACAGATACGCAGTATTTT
J gene: TRBJ2-3
D gene: TRBD1
clone size: many
V gene: TRBV7-9

CDR3 protein: CASSVMGQANEKLFF
CDR3 DNA: TGTGCCAGCAGCGTAATGGGACAGGCTAATGAAAAACTGTTTTTT
J gene: TRBJ1-4
D gene: TRBD1
clone size: .
V gene: TRBV9

CDR3 protein: CASSLAGTMKTQYF
CDR3 DNA: TGTGCCAGCAGCTTGGCCGGGACGATGAAGACCCAGTACTTC
J gene: TRBJ2-5
D gene: .
clone size: .
V gene: TRBV5-6

CDR3 protein: CASSLSPSSGNTIYF
CDR3 DNA: TGTGCCAGCAGTCTTTCTCCTAGCTCTGGAAACACCATATATTTT
J gene: TRBJ1-3
D gene: .
clone size: .
V gene: TRBV27

CDR3 protein: CASSITPAKGYNEQFF
CDR3 DNA: TGTGCCAGCAGTATTACACCGGCCAAGGGCTACAATGAGCAGTTCTTC
J gene: TRBJ2-1
D gene: .
clone size: .
V gene: TRBV27

CDR3 protein: CATKSGQGGTQYF
CDR3 DNA: TGTGCCACCAAATCGGGGCAGGGGGGGACCCAGTACTTC
J gene: TRBJ2-5
D gene: .
clone size: .
V gene: TRBV19

CDR3 protein: CASTSGTSGRGEQYF
CDR3 DNA: TGCGCCAGCACCTCCGGGACTAGCGGGAGGGGCGAGCAGTACTTC
J gene: TRBJ2-7
D gene: TRBD2
clone size: few
V gene: TRBV10-2

CDR3 protein: CSVGSGRVSYNEQFF
CDR3 DNA: TGCAGCGTTGGGTCCGGGAGGGTCTCCTACAATGAGCAGTTCTTC
J gene: TRBJ2-1
D gene: TRBD2
clone size: .
V gene: TRBV29-1